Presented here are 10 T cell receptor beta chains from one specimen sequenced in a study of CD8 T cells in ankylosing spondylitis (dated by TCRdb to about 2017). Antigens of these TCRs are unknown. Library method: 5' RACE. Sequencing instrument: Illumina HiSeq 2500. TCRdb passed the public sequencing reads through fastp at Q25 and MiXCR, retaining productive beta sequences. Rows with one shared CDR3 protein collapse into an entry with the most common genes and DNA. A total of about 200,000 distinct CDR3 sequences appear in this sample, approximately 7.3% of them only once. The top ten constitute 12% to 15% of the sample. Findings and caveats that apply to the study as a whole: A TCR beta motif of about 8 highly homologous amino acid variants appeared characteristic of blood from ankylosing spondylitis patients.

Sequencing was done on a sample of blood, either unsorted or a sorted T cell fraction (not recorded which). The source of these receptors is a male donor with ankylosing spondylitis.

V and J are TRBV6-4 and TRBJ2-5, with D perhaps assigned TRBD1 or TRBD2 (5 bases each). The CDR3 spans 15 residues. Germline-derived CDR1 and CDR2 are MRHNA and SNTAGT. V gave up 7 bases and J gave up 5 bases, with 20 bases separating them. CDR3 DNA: TGTGCCAGCACTCATATTGGGACCCAACAGGAGACCCAGTACTTC. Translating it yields CASTHIGTQQETQYF.

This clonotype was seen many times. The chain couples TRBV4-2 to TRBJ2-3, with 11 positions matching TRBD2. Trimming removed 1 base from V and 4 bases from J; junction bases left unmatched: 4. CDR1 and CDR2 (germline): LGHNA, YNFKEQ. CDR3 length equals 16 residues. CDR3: CASSQALAGAPDTQYF. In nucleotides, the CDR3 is TGTGCCAGCAGCCAAGCACTAGCGGGGGCCCCAGATACGCAGTATTTT.

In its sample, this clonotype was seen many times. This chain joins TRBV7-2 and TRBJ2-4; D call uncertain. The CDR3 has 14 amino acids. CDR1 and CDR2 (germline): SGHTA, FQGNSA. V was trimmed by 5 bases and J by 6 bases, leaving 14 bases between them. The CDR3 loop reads CASSLSGPGNIQYF. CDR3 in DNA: TGTGCCAGCAGCCTATCTGGGCCGGGAAACATTCAGTACTTC.

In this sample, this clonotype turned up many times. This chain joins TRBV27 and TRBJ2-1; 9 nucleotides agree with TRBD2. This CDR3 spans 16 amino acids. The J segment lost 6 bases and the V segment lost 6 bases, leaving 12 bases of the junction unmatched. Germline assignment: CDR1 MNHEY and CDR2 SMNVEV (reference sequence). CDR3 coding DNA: TGTGCCAGCAGACCAGGGACTAGCCTACGGGGCAATGAGCAGTTCTTC. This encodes CASRPGTSLRGNEQFF.

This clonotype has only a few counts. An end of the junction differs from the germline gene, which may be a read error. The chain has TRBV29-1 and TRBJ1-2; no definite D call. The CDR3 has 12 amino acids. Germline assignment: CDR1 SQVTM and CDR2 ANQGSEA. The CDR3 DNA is TGCAGCGTTGAAATCCACATCGGTGACCCCTACTTC. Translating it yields CSVEIHIGDPYF.

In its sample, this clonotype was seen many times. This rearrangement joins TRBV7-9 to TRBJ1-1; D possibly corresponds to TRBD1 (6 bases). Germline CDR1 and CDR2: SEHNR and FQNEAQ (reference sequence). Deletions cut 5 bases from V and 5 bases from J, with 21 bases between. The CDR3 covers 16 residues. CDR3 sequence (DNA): TGTGCCAGCAGCCATCTACCCAAGGGAGGGGGGACTGAAGCTTTCTTT. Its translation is CASSHLPKGGGTEAFF.

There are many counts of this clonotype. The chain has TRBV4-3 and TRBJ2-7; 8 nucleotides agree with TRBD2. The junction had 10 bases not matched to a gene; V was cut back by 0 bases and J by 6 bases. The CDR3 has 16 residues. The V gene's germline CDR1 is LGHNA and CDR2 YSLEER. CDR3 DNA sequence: TGCGCCAGCAGCCAAGAAGTGGGACTAGTCCCCTCCGAGCAGTACTTC. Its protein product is CASSQEVGLVPSEQYF.

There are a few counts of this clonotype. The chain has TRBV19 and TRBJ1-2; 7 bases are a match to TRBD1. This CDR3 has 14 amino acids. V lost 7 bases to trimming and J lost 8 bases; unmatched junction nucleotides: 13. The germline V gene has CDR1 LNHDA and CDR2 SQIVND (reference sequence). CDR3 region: CASTPGQPSRGYTF. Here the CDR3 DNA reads TGTGCCAGTACCCCGGGACAGCCAAGTCGAGGCTACACCTTC.

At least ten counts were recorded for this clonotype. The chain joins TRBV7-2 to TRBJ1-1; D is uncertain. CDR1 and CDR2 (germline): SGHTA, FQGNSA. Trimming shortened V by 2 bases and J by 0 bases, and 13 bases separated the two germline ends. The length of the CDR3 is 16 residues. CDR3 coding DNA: TGTGCCAGCAGCTTACTGTCTGGGTTCCTGAACACTGAAGCTTTCTTT. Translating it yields CASSLLSGFLNTEAFF.

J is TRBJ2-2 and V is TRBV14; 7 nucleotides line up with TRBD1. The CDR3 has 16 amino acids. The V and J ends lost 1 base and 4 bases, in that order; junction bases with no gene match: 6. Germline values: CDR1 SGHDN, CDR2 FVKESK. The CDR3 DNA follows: TGTGCCAGCAGCCAAGGAAGGGGGCCTGGCACCGGGGAGCTGTTTTTT. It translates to CASSQGRGPGTGELFF.